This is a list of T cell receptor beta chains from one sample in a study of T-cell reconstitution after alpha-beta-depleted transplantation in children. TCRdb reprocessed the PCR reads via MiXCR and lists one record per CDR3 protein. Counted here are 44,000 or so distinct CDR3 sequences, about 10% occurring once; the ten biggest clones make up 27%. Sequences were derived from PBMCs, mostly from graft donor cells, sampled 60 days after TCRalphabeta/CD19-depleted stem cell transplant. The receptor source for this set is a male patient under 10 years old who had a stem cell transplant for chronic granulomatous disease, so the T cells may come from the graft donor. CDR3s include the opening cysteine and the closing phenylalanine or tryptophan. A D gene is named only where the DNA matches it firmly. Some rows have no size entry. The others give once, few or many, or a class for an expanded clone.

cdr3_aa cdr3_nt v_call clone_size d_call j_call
CASSLILGTEQFF TGTGCCAGCAGCTTAATTCTGGGGACCGAGCAGTTCTTC TRBV7-9 many NA TRBJ2-1
CASTERVTDTQYF TGTGCCAGTACCGAACGGGTCACAGATACGCAGTATTTT TRBV19 NA NA TRBJ2-3
CASSFETSYEQYF TGTGCCAGCAGCTTCGAGACTAGCTACGAGCAGTACTTC TRBV11-1 many NA TRBJ2-7
CASSKGAGGPNTDTQYF TGTGCCAGCAGCAAAGGGGCGGGAGGCCCTAACACAGATACGCAGTATTTT TRBV6-4 many TRBD2 TRBJ2-3
CATDSDLPGETQYF TGTGCCACCGACAGTGATCTCCCGGGAGAGACCCAGTACTTC TRBV2 many NA TRBJ2-5
CSAREPFRETYEQYF TGCAGTGCTAGAGAGCCTTTCAGGGAAACCTACGAGCAGTACTTC TRBV20-1 NA NA TRBJ2-7
CASSYRHKDTQYF TGTGCCAGCAGTTACCGGCATAAAGATACGCAGTATTTT TRBV6-5 many NA TRBJ2-3
CASSVQPSSYNEQFF TGTGCCAGCAGCGTCCAGCCAAGCTCCTACAATGAGCAGTTCTTC TRBV9 many NA TRBJ2-1
CASSFGLTNEQYF TGTGCCAGCAGCTTCGGCCTGACGAACGAGCAGTACTTC TRBV7-6 many NA TRBJ2-7
CASSILGGLQLYNEQFF TGTGCCAGCTCAATCCTCGGTGGCTTACAACTATACAATGAGCAGTTCTTC TRBV18 many NA TRBJ2-1
CASSYSRTSGYNEQFF TGTGCCAGCAGTTACTCGAGGACTAGTGGCTACAATGAGCAGTTCTTC TRBV6-5 few TRBD2 TRBJ2-1
CASSRPPGLAGLNEQFF TGTGCCAGCAGCCGACCCCCGGGACTAGCGGGGCTCAATGAGCAGTTCTTC TRBV6-2/TRBV6-3 many TRBD2 TRBJ2-1
CASSVDGGILSYEQYF TGTGCCAGCAGCGTCGATGGGGGCATTCTGTCCTACGAGCAGTACTTC TRBV9 NA NA TRBJ2-7
CASSVGAVPFYEQYF TGTGCCAGCAGCGTAGGGGCGGTCCCCTTCTACGAGCAGTACTTC TRBV9 few NA TRBJ2-7
CASSYSRSLTGYTF TGTGCCAGCAGTTACTCGAGGTCTCTAACCGGCTACACCTTC TRBV6-5 many NA TRBJ1-2